The clone carrying this T cell receptor (beta chain) was observed a few times. The CDR3 totals 15 residues. V trimming: 5 bases; J trimming: 1 base; junction bases outside the gene matches: 9. From germline, CDR1 is SQVTM and CDR2 ANQGSEA. The source of the sample is a study of T-cell reconstitution after alpha-beta-depleted transplantation in children. Library preparation (for TCRbeta) was performed with unique molecular identifiers. TCRdb itself ran the PCR reads through MiXCR, one entry per CDR3 protein. The data show some 200,000 distinct CDR3 sequences, more than 14% seen once. This specimen was PBMCs from the stem cell graft donor, taken from the stem cell graft. The J gene is TRBJ2-3, the V gene TRBV29-1; 7 positions agree with TRBD2. This receptor was taken from a human donor who donated a stem cell graft to a child with acute lymphoblastic leukemia. The CDR3 bases are TGCAGCGTTAAATGGGGGGGTAGGGGCACAGATACGCAGTATTTT. This translates into CSVKWGGRGTDTQYF.